This is a list of T cell receptor beta chains from one sample in a study of control samples from healthy donors and cancer patients. The method was immunoSEQ multiplex PCR; TCRdb's version includes in-frame clones alone and lacks a portion of them. The table records approximately 70,000 clones, approximately 87% of them present only once. The sequenced sample was PBMCs. The receptor source for this set is a woman aged 45-60 years with head and neck cancer. Each CDR3 is given without its conserved first and last residue. The order of the fields is V gene, clone size, J gene, CDR3 protein. Part of the rows lack a size; the others show once, few, many or a class for expanded clones.

TRBV2	NA	TRBJ2-5	ASSEGLAGETQY
TRBV27	NA	TRBJ1-2	ASSSYQGVGGNGYT
TRBV3-1/TRBV3-2	NA	TRBJ1-3	ASSSYQGHTIY
TRBV9	NA	TRBJ1-2	ASSVLPGAGDTGNGYT
TRBV29-1	NA	TRBJ1-1	SVGNPAGTGAFEAF
TRBV2	NA	TRBJ2-7	ANRREYEQY
TRBV19	NA	TRBJ1-2	ASSKGQGTGYT
TRBV6-2/TRBV6-3	NA	TRBJ2-5	ASSRFGQTQETQY
TRBV18	NA	TRBJ2-5	ASQRTSGETQY
TRBV5-1	NA	TRBJ2-7	ASSLWTSVINNYEQY
TRBV25-1	NA	TRBJ2-3	ASSDSSGGLSTDTQY
TRBV19	NA	TRBJ1-3	ASSISSQTPGNTIY
TRBV11-1	few	TRBJ1-1	ASSVDGMDTEAF
TRBV29-1	NA	TRBJ2-1	SVDGGGGVNNEQF
TRBV5-6	NA	TRBJ2-4	ASSPRRVVAKNIQY
TRBV18	once	TRBJ2-3	ASSPPAREDTQY
TRBV7-2	NA	TRBJ2-2	ASSQNGGTGELF
TRBV3-1/TRBV3-2	NA	TRBJ2-7	ASSHSGTSGYEQY
TRBV19	NA	TRBJ1-2	ASSILSYPNYGYT
TRBV2	once	TRBJ1-5	ASSESRRGNQPQH
TRBV19	NA	TRBJ2-3	ASSISSGGTDTQY
TRBV6-5	NA	TRBJ2-1	ATGTGFSYNEQF
TRBV19	NA	TRBJ2-7	ASSPQGSSYEQY
TRBV29-1	NA	TRBJ1-1	SVGRSERLNTEAF
TRBV2	NA	TRBJ1-6	ASSQDGLQSPLH
TRBV28	once	TRBJ2-7	ASSFPGGRGHEQY
TRBV20-1	NA	TRBJ1-5	SASRGNQPQH
TRBV6-2/TRBV6-3	NA	TRBJ1-5	ASSRRPGDQPQH
TRBV4-3	NA	TRBJ2-5	ASSQGTSGGQETQY
TRBV20-1	NA	TRBJ1-2	SASRDSYGYT
TRBV5-1	NA	TRBJ1-6	ASRLGGAPDNSPLH
TRBV4-1	NA	TRBJ2-2	ASSPRESANTGELF
TRBV7-6	few	TRBJ2-7	ASSSGQGAFYEQY
TRBV19	NA	TRBJ2-7	ASRGQGFYEQY
TRBV27	NA	TRBJ1-5	ASSPTGTPDSNQPQH
TRBV28	NA	TRBJ2-7	ASSTYAGTSGAYEQY
TRBV2	NA	TRBJ2-3	ASSPSSGYSTDTQY
TRBV30	NA	TRBJ2-7	AWSGTGTFYEQY
TRBV7-8	NA	TRBJ1-2	ASSLRQGAKGYT
TRBV5-6	NA	TRBJ2-7	ASSRATDTYEQY
TRBV9	NA	TRBJ2-7	ASSERVAGEQY